In this sample, the clone carrying this TCR beta chain turned up a few times. Its specificity is unknown. TCRdb reprocessed the 5' RACE reads via MiXCR and lists one record per CDR3 protein. The sample lists about 45,000 distinct CDR3 sequences; around 11% were seen once. This sample was included in a study of spatial heterogeneity in lung cancer. Trimming took off 3 bases at V and 4 bases at J, with 13 bases between the two ends. In germline, CDR1 is DFQATT, CDR2 SNEGSKA (reference sequence). The CDR3 runs to 14 residues. Regarding time point: sample taken at primary tumor resection. Unsorted tumor, nontumor lung tissue or cryopreserved PBMC supplied the whole RNA. The donors were approximately 70 patients with non-small cell lung cancer that was early-stage and untreated. Whole-study results and caveats: Expanded tumor TCRs that were ubiquitous appeared in blood more at resection than follow-up.

Sequencing used PBMCs, obtained at surgery. The chain joins TRBV20-1 to TRBJ2-1; possibly TRBD2 for D (7 bases). This TCR was sampled from a female donor with early-stage non-small cell lung cancer. The CDR3 is CSARRRGPYNEQFF. The CDR3 bases are TGCAGTGCTAGGAGGCGGGGGCCATACAATGAGCAGTTCTTC.